The TCR beta chain under discussion was sequenced for a study of blood T cell repertoires in COVID-19. The CDR3 runs to 12 residues. The V gene lost 1 base and the J gene lost 5 bases, with 8 bases spanning the gap. CDR1 is GTSNPN, CDR2 SVGIG, per germline (reference sequence). Sequencing was performed with immunoSEQ multiplex PCR; in TCRdb, only in-frame clones are kept and a portion is missing. This table has about 75,000 clones, about nine tenths appearing once. The gene calls are TRBV30 and TRBJ2-5, with a tentative D call TRBD2 (6 bases). Sequencing was carried out using peripheral blood. This sequence originates from a human donor in a cohort sampled during active COVID-19. The CDR3 DNA reads TGTGCCTGGAGTGGGACTACCGAGACCCAGTACTTC. It encodes CAWSGTTETQYF.